This TCR beta chain came from a study of shared clonotypes between healthy human individuals. Libraries were prepared by immunoSEQ multiplex PCR; TCRdb keeps only in-frame clonotypes and omits some of them. The table includes under 2,500,000 clones, approximately 94% detected once. Study results and limitations: Naive CD4 clonotypes overlapped across several donors at around 4.8%. The genetic and exposure-history diversity represented was limited by few donors. Tissues were not sampled, only blood, and their repertoires likely differ.

The CDR3 runs to 14 residues. V dropped 7 bases and J dropped 5 bases, with 17 bases sitting between them. CDR1 is SEHNR and CDR2 is FQNEAQ in the germline V gene (reference sequence). A remark on this clone: The antigen is not known.

Adults of Caucasian background living in Nashville, Tennessee made up all donors. The V and J genes are TRBV7-9 and TRBJ2-5; possible D gene TRBD2, 5 bases. This clonotype originated in a man between 18 and 35 years old in good health. Sequencing used naive CD4+ T cells sorted from blood. Subset in this sample: CD45RA+ positively selected. The CDR3 region has the DNA TGTGCCAGCACCAGAGGACTGGATCGGGAGACCCAGTACTTC. Translation: CASTRGLDRETQYF.